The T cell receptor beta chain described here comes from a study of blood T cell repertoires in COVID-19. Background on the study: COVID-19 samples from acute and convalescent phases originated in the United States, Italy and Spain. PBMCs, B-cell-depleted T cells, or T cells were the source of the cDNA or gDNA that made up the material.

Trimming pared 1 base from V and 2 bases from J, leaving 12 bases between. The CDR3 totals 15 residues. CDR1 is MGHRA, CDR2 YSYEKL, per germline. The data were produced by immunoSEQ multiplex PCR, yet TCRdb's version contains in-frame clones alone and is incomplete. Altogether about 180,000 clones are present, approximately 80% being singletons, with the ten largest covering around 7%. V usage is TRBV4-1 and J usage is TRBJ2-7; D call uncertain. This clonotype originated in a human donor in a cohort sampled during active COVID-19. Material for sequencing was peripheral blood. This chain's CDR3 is CASSQGPGGTYEQYF. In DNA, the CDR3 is TGCGCCAGCAGCCAAGGTCCCGGCGGAACCTACGAGCAGTACTTC.